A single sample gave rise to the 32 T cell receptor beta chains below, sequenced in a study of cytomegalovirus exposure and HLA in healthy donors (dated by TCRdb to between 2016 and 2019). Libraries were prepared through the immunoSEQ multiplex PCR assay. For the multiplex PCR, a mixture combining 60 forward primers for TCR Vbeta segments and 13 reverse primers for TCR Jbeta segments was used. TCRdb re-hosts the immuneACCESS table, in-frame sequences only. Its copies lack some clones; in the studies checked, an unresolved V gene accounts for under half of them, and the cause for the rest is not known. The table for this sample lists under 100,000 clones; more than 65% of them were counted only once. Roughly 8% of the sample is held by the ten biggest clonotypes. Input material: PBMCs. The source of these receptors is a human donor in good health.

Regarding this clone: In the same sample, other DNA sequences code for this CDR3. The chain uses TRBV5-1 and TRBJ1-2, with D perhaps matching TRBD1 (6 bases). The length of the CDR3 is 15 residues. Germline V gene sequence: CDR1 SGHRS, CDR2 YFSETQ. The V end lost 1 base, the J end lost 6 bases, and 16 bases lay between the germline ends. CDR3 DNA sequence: TGCGCCAGCAGCTTGTTGGGGGCAGGAAAGGATGGCTACACCTTC. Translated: CASSLLGAGKDGYTF.

Written as DNA, the CDR3 is TGTGCCAGCAGCTCCCCGTTGGAGACCCAGTACTTC. Protein: CASSSPLETQYF. This chain joins TRBV7-8 and TRBJ2-5; D is undetermined. Trimming left V 4 bases short and J 5 bases short, with 8 bases between. In germline, CDR1 is SGHVS, CDR2 FQNEAQ. This CDR3 contains 12 residues.

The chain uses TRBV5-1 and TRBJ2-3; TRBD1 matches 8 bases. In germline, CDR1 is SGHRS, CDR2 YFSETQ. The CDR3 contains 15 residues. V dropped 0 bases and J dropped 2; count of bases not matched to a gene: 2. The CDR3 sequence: CASSLGRGLTDTQYF. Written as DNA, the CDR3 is TGCGCCAGCAGCTTGGGCAGGGGGCTCACAGATACGCAGTATTTT.

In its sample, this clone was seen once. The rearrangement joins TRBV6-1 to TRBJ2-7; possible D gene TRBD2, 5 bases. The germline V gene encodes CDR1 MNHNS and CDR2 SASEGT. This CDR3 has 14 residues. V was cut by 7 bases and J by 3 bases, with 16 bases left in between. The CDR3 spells CASIRTLLNYEQYF. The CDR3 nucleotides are TGTGCCAGCATCCGGACTCTCCTCAACTACGAGCAGTACTTC.

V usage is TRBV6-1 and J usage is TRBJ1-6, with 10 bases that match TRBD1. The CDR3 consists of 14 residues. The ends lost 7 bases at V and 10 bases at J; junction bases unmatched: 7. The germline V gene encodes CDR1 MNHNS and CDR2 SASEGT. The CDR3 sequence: CASKWRDRGSPLHF. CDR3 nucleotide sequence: TGTGCCAGCAAGTGGAGGGACAGGGGATCACCCCTCCACTTT.

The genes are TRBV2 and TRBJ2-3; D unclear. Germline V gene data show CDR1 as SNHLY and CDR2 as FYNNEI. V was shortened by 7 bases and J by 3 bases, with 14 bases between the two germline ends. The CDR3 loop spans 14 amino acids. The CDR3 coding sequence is TGTGCCAGCAAAGTTGGCGTCGGGACAGATACGCAGTATTTT. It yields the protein CASKVGVGTDTQYF.

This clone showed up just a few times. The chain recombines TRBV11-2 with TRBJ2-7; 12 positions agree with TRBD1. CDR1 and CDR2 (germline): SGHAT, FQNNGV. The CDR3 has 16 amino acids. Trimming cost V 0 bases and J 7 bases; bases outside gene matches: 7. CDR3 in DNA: TGTGCCAGCAGCTTAGATTGGGGACAGGGGGCGCGGGAGCAGTACTTC. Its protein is CASSLDWGQGAREQYF.

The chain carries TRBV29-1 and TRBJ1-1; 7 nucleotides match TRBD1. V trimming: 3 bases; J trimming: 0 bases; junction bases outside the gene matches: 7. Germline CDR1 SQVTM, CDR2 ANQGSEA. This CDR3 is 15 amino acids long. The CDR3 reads CSVDVGGKMNTEAFF. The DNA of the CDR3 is TGCAGCGTTGATGTAGGGGGCAAGATGAACACTGAAGCTTTCTTT.

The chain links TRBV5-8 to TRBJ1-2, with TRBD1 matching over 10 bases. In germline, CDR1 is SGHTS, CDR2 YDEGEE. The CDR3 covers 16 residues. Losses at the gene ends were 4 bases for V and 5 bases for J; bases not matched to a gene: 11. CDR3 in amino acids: CASSSSGTGERYGYTF. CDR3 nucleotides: TGTGCCAGCAGCAGCTCCGGGACAGGGGAACGATATGGCTACACCTTC.

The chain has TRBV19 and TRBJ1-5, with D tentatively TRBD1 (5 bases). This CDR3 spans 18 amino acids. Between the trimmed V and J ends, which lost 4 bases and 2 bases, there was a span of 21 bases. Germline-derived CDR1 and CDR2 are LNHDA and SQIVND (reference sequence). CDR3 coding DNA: TGTGCCAGTAGTAACCCAACTATCAGGGCGGAAGGCAATCAGCCCCAGCATTTT. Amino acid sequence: CASSNPTIRAEGNQPQHF.

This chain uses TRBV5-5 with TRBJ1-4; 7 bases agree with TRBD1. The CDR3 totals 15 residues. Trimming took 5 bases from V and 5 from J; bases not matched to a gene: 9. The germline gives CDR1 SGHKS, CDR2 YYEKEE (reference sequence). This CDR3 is CASSFRQGWNEKLFF. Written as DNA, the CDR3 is TGTGCCAGCAGTTTCCGACAGGGATGGAATGAAAAACTGTTTTTT.

CDR3 nucleotides: TGTGCCAGCAGCTCCATAAGAACGGGAGCGGGCGTCGTCAATGAGCAGTTCTTC. Translated: CASSSIRTGAGVVNEQFF. The rearrangement joins TRBV7-6 to TRBJ2-1; weak D call: TRBD2 (6 bases). The CDR3 runs 18 residues. V shed 4 bases and J shed 6 bases, with 25 bases lying between them. CDR1 is SGHVS, CDR2 FNYEAQ, per germline. Based on the CDR3 plus reference TRBV7-6 and TRBJ2-1, the full variable domain is GAGVSQSPRYKVTKRGQDVALRCDPISGHVSLYWYRQALGQGPEFLTYFNYEAQQDKSGLPNDRFSAERPEGSISTLTIQRTEQRDSAMYRCASSSIRTGAGVVNEQFFGPGTRLTVL.

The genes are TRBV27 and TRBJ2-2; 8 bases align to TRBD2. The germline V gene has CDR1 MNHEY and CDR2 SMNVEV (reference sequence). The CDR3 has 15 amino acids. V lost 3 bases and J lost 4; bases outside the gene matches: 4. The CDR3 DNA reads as TGTGCCAGCAGTTTCGGGGGGGCAGTCACCGGGGAGCTGTTTTTT. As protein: CASSFGGAVTGELFF.

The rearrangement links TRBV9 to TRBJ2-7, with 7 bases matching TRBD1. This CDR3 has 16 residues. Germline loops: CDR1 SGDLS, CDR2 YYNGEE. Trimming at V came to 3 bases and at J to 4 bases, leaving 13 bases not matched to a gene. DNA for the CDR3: TGTGCCAGCAGCGCCGACCTGGGACAGCAAGTTTACGAGCAGTACTTC. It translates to CASSADLGQQVYEQYF.

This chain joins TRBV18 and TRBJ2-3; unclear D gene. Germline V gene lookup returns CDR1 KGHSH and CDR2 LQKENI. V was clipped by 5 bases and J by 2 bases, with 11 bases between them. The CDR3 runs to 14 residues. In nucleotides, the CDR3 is TGTGCCAGCTCAGACGAACGGGTCACAGATACGCAGTATTTT. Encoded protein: CASSDERVTDTQYF.

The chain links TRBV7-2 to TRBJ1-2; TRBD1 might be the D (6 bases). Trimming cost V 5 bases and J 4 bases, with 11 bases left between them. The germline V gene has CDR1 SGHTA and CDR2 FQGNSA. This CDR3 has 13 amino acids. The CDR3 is CASSLRQAYGYTF. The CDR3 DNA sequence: TGTGCCAGCAGCCTTCGACAGGCCTATGGCTACACCTTC.

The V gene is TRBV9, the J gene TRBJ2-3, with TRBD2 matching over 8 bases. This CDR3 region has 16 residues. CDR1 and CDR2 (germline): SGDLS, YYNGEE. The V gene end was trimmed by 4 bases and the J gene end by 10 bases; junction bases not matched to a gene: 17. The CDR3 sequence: CASSPLSGDSPRAQYF. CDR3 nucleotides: TGTGCCAGCAGCCCCCTTAGCGGGGACTCCCCCAGAGCGCAGTATTTT.

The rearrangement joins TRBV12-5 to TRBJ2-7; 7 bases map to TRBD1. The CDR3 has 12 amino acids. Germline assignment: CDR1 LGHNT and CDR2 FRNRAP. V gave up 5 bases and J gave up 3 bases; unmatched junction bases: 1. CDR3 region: CASGTGVYEQYF. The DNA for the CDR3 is TGTGCTAGTGGTACAGGGGTCTACGAGCAGTACTTC.

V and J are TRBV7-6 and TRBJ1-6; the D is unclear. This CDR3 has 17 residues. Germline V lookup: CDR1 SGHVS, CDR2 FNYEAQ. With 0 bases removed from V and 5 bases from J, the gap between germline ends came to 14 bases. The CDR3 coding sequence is TGTGCCAGCAGCTTAGCGGTCTGGACTCCCGATAATTCACCCCTCCACTTT. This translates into CASSLAVWTPDNSPLHF.

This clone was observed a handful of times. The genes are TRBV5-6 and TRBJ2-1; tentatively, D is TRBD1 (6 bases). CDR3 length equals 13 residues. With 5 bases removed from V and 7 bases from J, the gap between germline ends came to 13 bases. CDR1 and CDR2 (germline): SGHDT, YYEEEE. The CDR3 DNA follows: TGTGCCAGCAGGAAAACAGGGTTTAATGAGCAGTTCTTC. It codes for CASRKTGFNEQFF.

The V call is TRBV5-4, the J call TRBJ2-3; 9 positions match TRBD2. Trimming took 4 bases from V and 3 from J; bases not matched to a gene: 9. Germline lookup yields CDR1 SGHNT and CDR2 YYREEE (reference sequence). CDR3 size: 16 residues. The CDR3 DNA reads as TGTGCCAGCAGCCAAACGCGGGAGGGCCCGACAGATACGCAGTATTTT. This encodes CASSQTREGPTDTQYF.

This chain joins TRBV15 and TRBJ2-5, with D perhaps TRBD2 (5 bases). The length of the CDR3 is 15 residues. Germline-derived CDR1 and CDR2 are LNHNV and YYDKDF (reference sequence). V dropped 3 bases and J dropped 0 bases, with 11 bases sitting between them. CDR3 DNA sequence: TGTGCCACCAGCAGTACGGGAAACTACCAAGAGACCCAGTACTTC. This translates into CATSSTGNYQETQYF.

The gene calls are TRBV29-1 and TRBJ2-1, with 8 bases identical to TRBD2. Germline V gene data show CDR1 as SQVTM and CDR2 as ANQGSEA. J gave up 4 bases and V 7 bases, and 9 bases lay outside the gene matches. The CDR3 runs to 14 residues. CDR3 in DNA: TGCAGCGGTGGGCGAGCGGGAGCATACAATGAGCAGTTCTTC. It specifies CSGGRAGAYNEQFF.

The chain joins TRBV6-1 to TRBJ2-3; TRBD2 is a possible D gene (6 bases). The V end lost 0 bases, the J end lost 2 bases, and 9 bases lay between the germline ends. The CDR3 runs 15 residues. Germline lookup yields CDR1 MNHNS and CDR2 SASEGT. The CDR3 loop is CASSEARGYTDTQYF. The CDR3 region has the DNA TGTGCCAGCAGTGAAGCCCGGGGGTACACAGATACGCAGTATTTT.

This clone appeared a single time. CDR3: CASSPGQGGNYGYTF. CDR3 coding DNA: TGTGCCAGCAGTCCGGGACAGGGTGGTAACTATGGCTACACCTTC. The V and J genes are TRBV6-5 and TRBJ1-2, with 9 bases lining up with TRBD1. V lost 5 bases to trimming and J lost 1 base; unmatched junction nucleotides: 5. This CDR3 has 15 residues. CDR1 is MNHEY and CDR2 is SVGAGI in the germline V gene.

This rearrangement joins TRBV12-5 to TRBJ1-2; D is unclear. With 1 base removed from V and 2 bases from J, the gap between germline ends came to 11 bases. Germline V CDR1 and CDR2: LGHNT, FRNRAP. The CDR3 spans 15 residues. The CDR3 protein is CASGLAVGLNYGYTF. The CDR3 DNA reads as TGTGCTAGTGGTTTGGCCGTAGGACTAAACTATGGCTACACCTTC.

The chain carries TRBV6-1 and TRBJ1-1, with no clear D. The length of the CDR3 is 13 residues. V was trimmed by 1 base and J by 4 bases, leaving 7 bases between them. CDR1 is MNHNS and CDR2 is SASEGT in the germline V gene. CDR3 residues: CASSEERSTEAFF. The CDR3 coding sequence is TGTGCCAGCAGTGAAGAACGGAGCACTGAAGCTTTCTTT.

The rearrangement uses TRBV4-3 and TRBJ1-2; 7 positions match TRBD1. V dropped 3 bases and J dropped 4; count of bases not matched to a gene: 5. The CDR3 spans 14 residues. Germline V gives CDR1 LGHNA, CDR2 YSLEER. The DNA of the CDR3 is TGCGCCAGCAGCCACGCGGGACAGCTCTATGGCTACACCTTC. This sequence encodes CASSHAGQLYGYTF.

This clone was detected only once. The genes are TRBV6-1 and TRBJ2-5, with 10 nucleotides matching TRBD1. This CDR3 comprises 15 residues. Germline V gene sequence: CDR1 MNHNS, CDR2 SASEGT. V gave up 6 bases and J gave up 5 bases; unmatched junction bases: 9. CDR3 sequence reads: CASRATGGMGETQYF. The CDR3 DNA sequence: TGTGCCAGCAGGGCGACAGGGGGCATGGGGGAGACCCAGTACTTC.

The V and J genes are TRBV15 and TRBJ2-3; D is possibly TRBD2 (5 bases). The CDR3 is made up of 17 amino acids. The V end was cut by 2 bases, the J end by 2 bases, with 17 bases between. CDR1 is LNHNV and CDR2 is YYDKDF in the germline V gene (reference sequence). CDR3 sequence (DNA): TGTGCCACCAGCAGATCCGGAGGTCGACGGTCCACAGATACGCAGTATTTT. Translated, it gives CATSRSGGRRSTDTQYF.

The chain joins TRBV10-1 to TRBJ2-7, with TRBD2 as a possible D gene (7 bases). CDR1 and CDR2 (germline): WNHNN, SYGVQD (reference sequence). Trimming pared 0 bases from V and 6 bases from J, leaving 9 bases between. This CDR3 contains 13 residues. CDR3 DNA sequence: TGCGCCAGCAGTGAGTCGGGGGGGCTCGAGCAGTACTTC. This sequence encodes CASSESGGLEQYF.

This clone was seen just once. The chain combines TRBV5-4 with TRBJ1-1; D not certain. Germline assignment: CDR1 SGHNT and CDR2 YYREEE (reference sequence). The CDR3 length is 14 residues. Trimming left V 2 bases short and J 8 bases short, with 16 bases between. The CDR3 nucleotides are TGTGCCAGCAGCTTCGGTTGGTCCCTCGGGGAAGCTTTCTTT. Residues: CASSFGWSLGEAFF.